The 25 T cell receptor beta chains in this list originate from one sample, sequenced in a study of technical replicates of blood from a handful of donors. Repertoires were generated with immunoSEQ multiplex PCR, while TCRdb's copy carries only in-frame clones and drops some. The sample contains around 100,000 clones, less than 95% of which appear only once. Sequenced material: T cells isolated from PBMCs. Receptors were obtained from a human donor in good health.

V gene TRBV4-1 combines with J gene TRBJ2-1; 12 nucleotides match TRBD2. Per germline, CDR1 MGHRA and CDR2 YSYEKL. The CDR3 is 15 amino acids. V lost 3 bases to trimming and J lost 8 bases; unmatched junction nucleotides: 5. The CDR3 nucleotides are TGCGCCAGCAGCCATCTAGCGGGAGGGCCGGATGAGCAGTTCTTC. Its protein is CASSHLAGGPDEQFF.

The V gene is TRBV5-4, the J gene TRBJ2-7; D is perhaps TRBD1 (6 bases). The CDR3 runs to 16 residues. Germline CDR1 and CDR2: SGHNT and YYREEE (reference sequence). The V end was cut by 0 bases, the J end by 6 bases, with 19 bases between. The CDR3 coding sequence is TGTGCCAGCAGCTTGGCCTGGGGAACAGGGTCCCGCGAGCAGTACTTC. The encoded protein is CASSLAWGTGSREQYF.

This chain connects TRBV6-5 to TRBJ2-3, with 8 bases matching TRBD2. Looked up from germline, CDR1 is MNHEY and CDR2 is SVGAGI. This CDR3 has 15 amino acids. The ends lost 5 bases at V and 2 bases at J; junction bases unmatched: 6. The CDR3 reads CASSRGRPFTDTQYF. CDR3 sequence (DNA): TGTGCCAGCAGTCGCGGGAGGCCTTTCACAGATACGCAGTATTTT.

The chain links TRBV7-4 to TRBJ1-2, with TRBD1 identical over 8 bases. This CDR3 has 14 amino acids. The V segment lost 5 bases and the J segment 11 bases; nucleotides outside the gene matches: 13. Per the germline V gene, CDR1 is SGHVT and CDR2 is SQSDAQ. This chain's CDR3 is CASSPPGPQGAYTF. The CDR3 bases are TGTGCCAGCAGCCCTCCTGGCCCTCAGGGGGCATACACCTTC.

The chain combines TRBV6-1 with TRBJ1-6, with D possibly being TRBD1 (6 bases). Trimming left V 2 bases short and J 8 bases short, with 13 bases between. This CDR3 contains 15 residues. In germline, CDR1 is MNHNS, CDR2 SASEGT. The CDR3 DNA follows: TGTGCCAGCAGTGAACTGCACCCAGGGGATTCACCCCTCCACTTT. It translates to CASSELHPGDSPLHF.

V gene TRBV18 combines with J gene TRBJ1-1; D unclear. Germline assignment: CDR1 KGHSH and CDR2 LQKENI. The CDR3 spans 14 residues. V gave up 3 bases and J gave up 1 base, with 9 bases separating them. CDR3 bases: TGTGCCAGCTCACCTATAGGAGAGAACACTGAAGCTTTCTTT. Its translation: CASSPIGENTEAFF. Full variable domain (rest looked up from reference TRBV18 and TRBJ1-1): NAGVMQNPRHLVRRRGQEARLRCSPMKGHSHVYWYRQLPEEGLKFMVYLQKENIIDESGMPKERFSAEFPKEGPSILRIQQVVRGDSAAYFCASSPIGENTEAFFGQGTRLTVV.

J is TRBJ1-2 and V is TRBV5-5; no definite D call. The germline V gene encodes CDR1 SGHKS and CDR2 YYEKEE (reference sequence). This CDR3 region has 16 residues. The germline V and J ends were trimmed by 4 bases and 2 bases, with 18 bases remaining between them. The CDR3 here is CASSILQSAANYGYTF. In DNA form, the CDR3 reads TGTGCCAGCAGCATCCTACAGTCCGCAGCCAACTATGGCTACACCTTC.

The V call is TRBV7-8, the J call TRBJ2-5, with TRBD1 matching 9 bases. The CDR3 extends over 16 amino acids. V gave up 1 base and J gave up 4 bases; unmatched junction bases: 7. Germline V gene data show CDR1 as SGHVS and CDR2 as FQNEAQ. The CDR3 reads CASSLDRTGDLETQYF. Here the CDR3 DNA reads TGTGCCAGCAGCTTAGACAGGACAGGGGATTTAGAGACCCAGTACTTC.

The J gene is TRBJ2-7, the V gene TRBV7-8; 9 bases agree with TRBD1. J gave up 3 bases and V 3 bases, and 9 bases lay outside the gene matches. This CDR3 spans 16 amino acids. In germline, CDR1 is SGHVS, CDR2 FQNEAQ. The CDR3 nucleotides are TGTGCCAGCAGCTTCTTCACCGGGACAGGGAACTACGAGCAGTACTTC. The encoded protein is CASSFFTGTGNYEQYF.

V is TRBV28 and J is TRBJ2-5; TRBD2 matches at 8 bases. Per the germline V gene, CDR1 is MDHEN and CDR2 is SYDVKM. J gave up 3 bases and V 2 bases, and 11 bases lay outside the gene matches. The CDR3 totals 17 residues. This chain's CDR3 is CASSLSPTGGREETQYF. CDR3 DNA: TGTGCCAGCAGTTTAAGCCCCACGGGGGGGAGGGAAGAGACCCAGTACTTC.

The chain employs TRBV14 and TRBJ2-3; D may be TRBD2 (5 bases). The CDR3 extends over 12 amino acids. V was pared by 5 bases and J by 12 bases, with 15 bases between. The germline gives CDR1 SGHDN, CDR2 FVKESK. CDR3 DNA sequence: TGTGCCAGCAGCGAATGGGAACTAGATCAGTATTTT. The encoded protein is CASSEWELDQYF.

The chain has TRBV7-2 and TRBJ2-3, with 7 bases aligning to TRBD2. CDR1 and CDR2 from the germline V gene are SGHTA and FQGNSA. V shed 5 bases and J 6 bases; nucleotides not matched to a gene: 8. The length of the CDR3 is 14 residues. The CDR3 DNA reads as TGTGCCAGCAGCCTTGGTGGCGGGGGTGATACGCAGTATTTT. Its protein is CASSLGGGGDTQYF.

The gene calls are TRBV6-5 and TRBJ1-5, with D maybe TRBD1 (6 bases). This CDR3 has 15 amino acids. Trimming left V 0 bases short and J 6 bases short, with 12 bases between. Germline CDR1 MNHEY, CDR2 SVGAGI. CDR3 nucleotides: TGTGCCAGCAGTTACTCGGGGGGGGCAGGTCAGCCCCAGCATTTT. This translates into CASSYSGGAGQPQHF.

This chain uses TRBV18 with TRBJ2-7; 10 bases align to TRBD2. The CDR3 has 15 amino acids. Germline-derived CDR1 and CDR2 are KGHSH and LQKENI. V was pared by 5 bases and J by 0 bases, with 4 bases of the junction left unmatched. CDR3 sequence (DNA): TGTGCCAGCTCAGCGACTAGCGGGCCCTCCTACGAGCAGTACTTC. Translating it yields CASSATSGPSYEQYF.

The rearrangement links TRBV6-5 to TRBJ2-7; the D gene is possibly TRBD2 (6 bases). V was trimmed by 2 bases and J by 5 bases, leaving 16 bases between them. The CDR3 extends over 15 amino acids. Per the germline V gene, CDR1 is MNHEY and CDR2 is SVGAGI. The CDR3 sequence is CASSYLRGTGHEQYF. The CDR3 region has the DNA TGTGCCAGCAGTTACCTGCGCGGGACCGGCCACGAGCAGTACTTC.

The chain joins TRBV27 to TRBJ1-5; TRBD1 is a possible D gene (5 bases). This CDR3 region has 14 residues. Germline values: CDR1 MNHEY, CDR2 SMNVEV (reference sequence). Between the trimmed V and J ends, which lost 2 bases and 4 bases, there was a span of 9 bases. CDR3 region: CASSLRQGNQPQHF. The CDR3, as DNA: TGTGCCAGCAGTTTAAGGCAGGGAAATCAGCCCCAGCATTTT.

The V gene is TRBV7-3, the J gene TRBJ2-5, with D possibly TRBD1 on 5 matching bases. The ends were cut back, 5 bases at V and 2 bases at J, with 15 bases in the middle. This CDR3 is 15 amino acids long. The germline gives CDR1 SGHTA, CDR2 FQGTGA. In nucleotides, the CDR3 is TGTGCCAGCAGCCCACTACCCGACAGTCAAGAGACCCAGTACTTC. Encoded protein: CASSPLPDSQETQYF.

The chain recombines TRBV6-5 with TRBJ1-5; TRBD1 might be the D (5 bases). CDR1 is MNHEY and CDR2 is SVGAGI in the germline V gene. The CDR3 is 15 residues long. The V end was cut by 0 bases, the J end by 7 bases, with 13 bases between. The CDR3 DNA reads TGTGCCAGCAGTTACTCGATATCAGGGCCGCAGCCCCAGCATTTT. Protein product: CASSYSISGPQPQHF.

The rearrangement uses TRBV29-1 and TRBJ2-1, with 10 bases aligning to TRBD2. Losses at the gene ends were 8 bases for V and 4 bases for J; bases not matched to a gene: 17. In germline, CDR1 is SQVTM, CDR2 ANQGSEA. The CDR3 spans 17 residues. In DNA, the CDR3 is TGCAGCTATGGACTAGCGGCCCCGGGAGGGCCTTACAATGAGCAGTTCTTC. It is translated as CSYGLAAPGGPYNEQFF.

The rearrangement joins TRBV19 to TRBJ2-7; TRBD1 aligns across 9 bases. Trimming at V came to 9 bases and at J to 2 bases, leaving 8 bases not matched to a gene. Germline V lookup: CDR1 LNHDA, CDR2 SQIVND (reference sequence). The CDR3 loop spans 14 amino acids. CDR3 bases: TGTGCCAGCGCCTTTGGGACAGGGACCTACGAGCAGTACTTC. Its translation: CASAFGTGTYEQYF.

The chain uses TRBV7-8 and TRBJ2-3; TRBD2 matches at 9 bases. The CDR3 loop spans 17 amino acids. The V and J ends lost 1 base and 3 bases, in that order; junction bases with no gene match: 8. Germline V gene sequence: CDR1 SGHVS, CDR2 FQNEAQ. The CDR3, as DNA: TGTGCCAGCAGCTTAGGCGGGGGGGTGATCGGGACAGATACGCAGTATTTT. Encoded protein: CASSLGGGVIGTDTQYF.

This sequence joins TRBV14 and TRBJ2-2; D is undetermined. Trimming took 3 bases from V and 5 from J, leaving 7 bases between them. This CDR3 has 13 amino acids. Germline-derived CDR1 and CDR2 are SGHDN and FVKESK. The CDR3 here is CASSHARTGELFF. DNA for the CDR3: TGTGCCAGCAGCCATGCCAGGACCGGGGAGCTGTTTTTT.

This sequence joins TRBV5-1 and TRBJ2-1; TRBD2 aligns across 15 bases. Germline loops: CDR1 SGHRS, CDR2 YFSETQ. The V and J ends lost 4 bases and 8 bases, in that order; junction bases with no gene match: 4. This CDR3 is built from 15 residues. CDR3 loop: CASSGGTSGRYEQFF. The CDR3, as DNA: TGCGCCAGCAGCGGAGGGACTAGCGGGAGGTATGAGCAGTTCTTC.

This clone appeared once. V usage is TRBV19 and J usage is TRBJ1-4, with D perhaps TRBD1 (6 bases). CDR3 size: 15 residues. Deletions cut 5 bases from V and 6 bases from J, with 16 bases between. Germline CDR1 is LNHDA and CDR2 is SQIVND (reference sequence). The CDR3 reads CASSVQGRLYEKLFF. The CDR3 region has the DNA TGTGCCAGTAGTGTACAGGGACGCTTATATGAAAAACTGTTTTTT.

The chain has TRBV28 and TRBJ2-7; 10 nucleotides align to TRBD2. The CDR3 is made up of 12 amino acids. Per the germline V gene, CDR1 is MDHEN and CDR2 is SYDVKM. CDR3 DNA sequence: TGTGCAGCTAGCGGGAGCTCCTACGAGCAGTACTTC. It is translated as CAASGSSYEQYF.